A single count supports the clone carrying this T cell receptor (beta chain). These data originate in a study of blood T cell repertoires in COVID-19. Overall study context: The United States, Italy and Spain provided the acute and convalescent COVID-19 samples. T cells, B-cell-depleted T cells, or PBMCs provided the cDNA or gDNA that served as material.

In the original analysis: Reference gene primer amplification gave nucleated cell count estimates. Sequencing used immunoSEQ multiplex PCR; TCRdb keeps in-frame clones, though not all of them. V and J calls and clone size are those listed in that table; D and trimming were worked out from the DNA. The sample lists fewer than 450,000 clones; around nine tenths were seen once. With V trimmed by 4 bases and J by 8 bases, 18 bases remained unmatched. CDR3 length: 18 residues. Germline-derived CDR1 and CDR2 are LGHDT and YNNKEL (reference sequence). The sequence came from a woman aged 18-30 years who had recovered from COVID-19. J is TRBJ2-4 and V is TRBV3-1 (or the pseudogene TRBV3-2); TRBD2 aligns across 9 bases. The sample comprised peripheral blood. This CDR3 is CASSLSTGGAGGGHIQYF. Here the CDR3 DNA reads TGTGCCAGCAGCCTGAGTACCGGGGGAGCGGGAGGAGGACACATTCAGTACTTC.